The clone carrying this TCR beta chain was seen just once. What it recognizes is unknown. Per the germline V gene, CDR1 is MDHEN and CDR2 is SYDVKM. Trimming removed 7 bases at V and 6 bases at J, with 19 bases between. This CDR3 contains 15 residues. The protocol was immunoSEQ multiplex PCR, while the TCRdb copy is restricted to in-frame clones and leaves out a portion. The sample lists 50,000 to 75,000 clones; less than 90% were seen once. This record comes from a study of OX40 agonist ivuxolimab in advanced cancers. Across the whole study: Patients undergoing dose escalation presented with hepatocellular carcinoma, melanoma, renal cell or head and neck cancer. Three patients showed partial responses: one hepatocellular carcinoma and two cutaneous melanoma cases. Study-wide points: Expanded clones were, on average, more numerous among CD8+ T cells than CD4+. Clonal expansion by week 6 occurred in CD4+ and CD8+ blood T cells (at 0.1 to 3.0 mg/kg).

This sequence joins TRBV28 and TRBJ1-5; D perhaps matches TRBD1 (6 bases). This clonotype was sampled from an adult with an advanced solid tumor such as melanoma, head and neck, liver or kidney cancer. The sample consisted of CD4+ or CD8+ T cells sorted from blood, taken in a trial of the OX40 agonist ivuxolimab. The CDR3 protein is CASNLPGDSGQPQHF. CDR3 coding DNA: TGTGCCAGCAACCTTCCAGGGGATTCGGGTCAGCCCCAGCATTTT.